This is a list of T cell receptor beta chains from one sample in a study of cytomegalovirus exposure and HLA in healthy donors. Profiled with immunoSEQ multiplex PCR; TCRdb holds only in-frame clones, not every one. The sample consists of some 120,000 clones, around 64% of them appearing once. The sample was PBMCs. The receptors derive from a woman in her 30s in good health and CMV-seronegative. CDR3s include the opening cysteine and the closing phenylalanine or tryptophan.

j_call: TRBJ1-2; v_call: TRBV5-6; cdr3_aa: CASSLEGPDYGYTF
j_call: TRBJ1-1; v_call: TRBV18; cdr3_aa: CASSPDRGREAFF
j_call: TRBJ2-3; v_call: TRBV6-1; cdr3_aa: CASKARENTDTQYF
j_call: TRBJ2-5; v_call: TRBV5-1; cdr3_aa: CASSLGIAGDQETQYF
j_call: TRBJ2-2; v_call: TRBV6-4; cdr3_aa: CASTVKRGTGELFF
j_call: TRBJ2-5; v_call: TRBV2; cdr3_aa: CASRKDSGSKETQYF
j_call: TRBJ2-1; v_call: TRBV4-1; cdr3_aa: CASSRLAGVGNEQFF
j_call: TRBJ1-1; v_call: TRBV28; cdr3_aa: CASDSKGTGAGTEAFF
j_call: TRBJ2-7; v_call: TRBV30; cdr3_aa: CAWRSGSTYEQYF
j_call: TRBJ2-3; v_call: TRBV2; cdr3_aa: CASSVLFFSTDTQYF
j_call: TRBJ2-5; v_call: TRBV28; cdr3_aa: CASSPFGDMRWKTQYF
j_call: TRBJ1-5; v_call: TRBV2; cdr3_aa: CASSDRSGQPQHF
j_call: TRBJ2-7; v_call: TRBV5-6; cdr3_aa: CASSGWSFPEQYF
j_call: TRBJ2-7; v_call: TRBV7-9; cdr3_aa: CASSMTSDRSYEQYF
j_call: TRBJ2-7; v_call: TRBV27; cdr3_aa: CASSSLLSSSPYEQYF
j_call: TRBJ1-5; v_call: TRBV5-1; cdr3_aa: CASSLEGISNQPQHF
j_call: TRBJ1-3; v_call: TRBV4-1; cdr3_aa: CASSYGWEPGNTIYF
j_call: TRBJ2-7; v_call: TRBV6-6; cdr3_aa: CASSGRDRGAYEQYF
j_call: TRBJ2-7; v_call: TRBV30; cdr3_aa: CAWSVGWGLEGEQYF
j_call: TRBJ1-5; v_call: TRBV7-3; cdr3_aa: CASSSTRGQPQHF
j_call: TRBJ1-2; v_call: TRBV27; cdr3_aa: CASSIDRATGYTF
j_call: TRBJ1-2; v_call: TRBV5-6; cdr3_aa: CASSTPGTGHYGYTF
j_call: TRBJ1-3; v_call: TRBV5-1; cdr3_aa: CASSQPDSRNTIYF
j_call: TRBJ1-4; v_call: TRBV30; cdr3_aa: CAWSPIRGIETEKLFF
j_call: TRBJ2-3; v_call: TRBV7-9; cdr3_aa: CASSLGQGADTDTQYF
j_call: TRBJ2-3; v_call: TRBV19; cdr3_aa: CASSSPLAGGSDTQYF
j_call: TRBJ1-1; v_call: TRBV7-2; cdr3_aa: CASSLATTGNTEAFF
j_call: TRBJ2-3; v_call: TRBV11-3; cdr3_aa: CASSLGLNPSTDTQYF
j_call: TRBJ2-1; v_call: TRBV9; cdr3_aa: CASSVATVYNEQFF
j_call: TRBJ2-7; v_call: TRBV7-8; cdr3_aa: CASSWDRLYEQYF
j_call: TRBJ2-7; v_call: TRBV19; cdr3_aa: CASKLTGSSSYEQYF
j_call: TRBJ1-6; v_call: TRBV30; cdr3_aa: CACGGNSPLHF
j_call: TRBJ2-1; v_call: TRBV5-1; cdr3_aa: CASSPTSGPYNEQFF
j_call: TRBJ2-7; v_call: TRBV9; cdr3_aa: CASSVGGSPSYEQYF
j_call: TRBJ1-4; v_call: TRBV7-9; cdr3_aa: CASSLQATEKLFF
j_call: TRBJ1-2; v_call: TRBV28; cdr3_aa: CASSLRGIYGYTF
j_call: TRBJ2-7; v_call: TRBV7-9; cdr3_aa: CASSLALRDEQYF
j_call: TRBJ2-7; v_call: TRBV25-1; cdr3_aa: CASSEAGTTYEQYF
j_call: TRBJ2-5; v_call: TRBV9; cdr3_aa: CASSVIGTAQETQYF
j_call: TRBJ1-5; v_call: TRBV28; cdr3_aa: CASSPEGQINQPQHF
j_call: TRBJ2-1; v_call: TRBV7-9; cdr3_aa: CASSPGGAGAPNEQFF
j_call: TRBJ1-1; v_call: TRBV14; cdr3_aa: CASSQMGTGTGTEAFF
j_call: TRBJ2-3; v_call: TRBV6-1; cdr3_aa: CASRAIGGSTDTQYF
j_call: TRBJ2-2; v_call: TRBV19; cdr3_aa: CASSQGQGGTGELFF
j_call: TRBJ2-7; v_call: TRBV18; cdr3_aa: CASSPDRTAIEQYF
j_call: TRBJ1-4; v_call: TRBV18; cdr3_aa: CASSPGQVNEKLFF
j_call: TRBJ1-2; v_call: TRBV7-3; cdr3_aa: CASSPSGTGGYGYTF
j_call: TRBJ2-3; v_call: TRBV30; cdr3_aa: CAWSVISTDTQYF
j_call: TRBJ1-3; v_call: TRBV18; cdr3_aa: CASSPNMNSGNTIYF
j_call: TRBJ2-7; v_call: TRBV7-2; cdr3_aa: CASSSYRDEQYF
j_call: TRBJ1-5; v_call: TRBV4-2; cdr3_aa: CASSQEVIGGSNQPQHF
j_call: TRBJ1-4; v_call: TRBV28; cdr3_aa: CASSLTVAASNEKLFF
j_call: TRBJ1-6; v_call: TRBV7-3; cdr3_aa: CASSLFPLGRGSPLHF
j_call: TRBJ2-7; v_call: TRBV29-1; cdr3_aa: CSALRDTENEQYF
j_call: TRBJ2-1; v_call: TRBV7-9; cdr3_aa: CASSLWLAEGNEQFF
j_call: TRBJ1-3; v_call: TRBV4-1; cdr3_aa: CASSRRQGPSGNTIYF
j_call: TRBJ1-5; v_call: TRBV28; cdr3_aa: CASSSSGEGNQPQHF
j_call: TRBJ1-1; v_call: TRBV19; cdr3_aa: CASTLSMNTEAFF
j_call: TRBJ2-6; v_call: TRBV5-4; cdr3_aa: CASSFAGSGANVLTF
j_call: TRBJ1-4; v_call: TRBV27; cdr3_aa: CASSLGSGTGIEKLFF